What follows are 32 T cell receptor beta chains derived from one specimen sequenced in a study of liver allograft versus peripheral blood T cells. About the research overall: Transplanted-liver T cell receptor repertoires were compared with recipients' peripheral blood repertoires.

TCRdb analysed the reads with MiXCR anew, one entry per CDR3 protein. Among about 16,000 distinct CDR3 sequences, roughly a fifth were seen once, and the ten largest hold 10% to 15%. Source of these receptors: a human patient who had a liver transplant. Some T cells may be graft donor cells.

By share of the sample, this clonotype is medium-sized (0.01 to 0.1%). The chain employs TRBV30 and TRBJ1-1; D perhaps matches TRBD1 (5 bases). This CDR3 is built from 16 residues. Per the germline V gene, CDR1 is GTSNPN and CDR2 is SVGIG (reference sequence). The germline V and J ends were trimmed by 0 bases and 1 base, with 15 bases remaining between them. This CDR3 is CAWSVLWGTANTEAFF. The CDR3 DNA sequence: TGTGCCTGGAGTGTACTTTGGGGGACGGCGAACACTGAAGCTTTCTTT.

This clonotype has more than one count but fewer than ten. The chain employs TRBV6-1 and TRBJ1-4, with unresolved D. From germline, CDR1 is MNHNS and CDR2 SASEGT. This CDR3 region has 16 residues. Trimming took 2 bases from V and 7 from J, leaving 17 bases between them. The CDR3 loop is CASSEKRGPWGEKLFF. CDR3 bases: TGTGCCAGCAGTGAAAAGCGCGGCCCCTGGGGTGAAAAACTGTTTTTT.

The sample holds many counts of this clonotype. This sequence joins TRBV29-1 and TRBJ2-7; perhaps TRBD2 as D (6 bases). CDR3 length equals 12 residues. The V end lost 3 bases, the J end lost 4 bases, and 10 bases lay between the germline ends. Germline CDR1 is SQVTM and CDR2 is ANQGSEA. The CDR3 reads CSVESGRYEQYF. DNA of the CDR3: TGCAGCGTTGAGTCGGGGAGGTACGAGCAGTACTTC.

The rearrangement uses TRBV9 and TRBJ1-4, with 12 nucleotides matching TRBD1. V lost 3 bases and J lost 8; bases outside the gene matches: 5. The CDR3 has 15 amino acids. Germline CDR1 reads SGDLS; CDR2 reads YYNGEE. In DNA, the CDR3 is TGTGCCAGCAGCGGGACCGGGACAGGGGGCGAAAAACTGTTTTTT. It is translated as CASSGTGTGGEKLFF.

The table lists this clonotype with many counts. This chain links TRBV29-1 with TRBJ1-2; no firm D call. CDR1 SQVTM and CDR2 ANQGSEA come from the germline V gene. The CDR3 totals 13 residues. V lost 6 bases and J 2 bases, leaving 13 bases between the germline ends. The CDR3 loop reads CSVSPGVNYGYTF. CDR3 in DNA: TGCAGCGTGTCCCCGGGAGTCAACTATGGCTACACCTTC. The whole variable domain, filled in from reference TRBV29-1 and TRBJ1-2, reads SAVISQKPSRDICQRGTSLTIQCQVDSQVTMMFWYRQQPGQSLTLIATANQGSEATYESGFVIDKFPISRPNLTFSTLTVSNMSPEDSSIYLCSVSPGVNYGYTFGSGTRLTVV.

This clonotype appeared a few times. The chain carries TRBV20-1 and TRBJ2-5; 9 bases fit TRBD2. The CDR3 contains 14 residues. Germline V CDR1 and CDR2: DFQATT, SNEGSKA (reference sequence). J lost 6 bases, V lost 5 bases, and 10 bases had no gene match. Here the CDR3 DNA reads TGCAGTGCTCCTCAGCTAGCGGGAAGGAAGACCCAGTACTTC. Translation gives CSAPQLAGRKTQYF.

This clonotype occurred once. Just one base apart from a much larger clone, this may be a read error. The J gene is TRBJ1-4, the V gene TRBV10-3, with 10 bases lining up with TRBD1. Germline CDR1 is ENHRY and CDR2 is SYGVKD. V trimming: 8 bases; J trimming: 10 bases; junction bases outside the gene matches: 10. There are 14 residues in the CDR3. The CDR3 sequence is CAIGPGTGDGKLFF. For the CDR3, the DNA is TGTGCCATCGGACCCGGGACAGGGGATGGAAAACTGTTTTTT.

CDR3: CASSLDDRQAFF. The CDR3 DNA reads TGTGCCAGCAGTTTAGACGACAGACAAGCTTTCTTT. This chain connects TRBV28 to TRBJ1-1; weak D call: TRBD1 (5 bases). The CDR3 runs to 12 residues. V dropped 2 bases and J dropped 9 bases, with 10 bases sitting between them. Germline V lookup: CDR1 MDHEN, CDR2 SYDVKM.

This clonotype has more than one count but fewer than ten. This chain uses TRBV19 with TRBJ2-5; no clear D. V lost 2 bases to trimming and J lost 4 bases, with 14 bases between them. Germline V gene lookup returns CDR1 LNHDA and CDR2 SQIVND (reference sequence). CDR3 length: 15 residues. CDR3 sequence (DNA): TGTGCCAGTAGTATATCGCCTCCTATAGGAGAGACCCAGTACTTC. As protein: CASSISPPIGETQYF.

The CDR3 DNA is TGTGCCTGGATTGGTCAATGGTTAAATGGCTACACCTTC. Protein: CAWIGQWLNGYTF. This chain links TRBV30 with TRBJ1-2; D is undetermined. Germline V gene data show CDR1 as GTSNPN and CDR2 as SVGIG (reference sequence). The CDR3 loop spans 13 amino acids. With 4 bases removed from V and 6 bases from J, the gap between germline ends came to 15 bases.

This clonotype was seen only a few times. The chain couples TRBV20-1 to TRBJ1-1; tentative D call: TRBD1 (5 bases). This CDR3 contains 13 residues. Germline CDR1 reads DFQATT; CDR2 reads SNEGSKA (reference sequence). V was cut by 3 bases and J by 5 bases, with 13 bases left in between. The CDR3 DNA reads TGCAGTGCTAGTTTCCAGGGTGGGACTGAAGCTTTCTTT. It codes for CSASFQGGTEAFF.

This clonotype showed up many times. The rearrangement joins TRBV27 to TRBJ2-5; tentatively, D is TRBD1 (7 bases). Germline CDR1 is MNHEY and CDR2 is SMNVEV (reference sequence). The CDR3 length is 15 residues. V shed 5 bases and J shed 5 bases, with 18 bases lying between them. This CDR3 reads CASSLGGGGAETQYF. As DNA, the CDR3 is TGTGCCAGCAGTCTGGGAGGAGGGGGCGCGGAGACCCAGTACTTC.

By share, this clonotype ranks as medium-sized. V usage is TRBV29-1 and J usage is TRBJ2-1; tentatively, D is TRBD1 (5 bases). CDR3 length: 15 residues. Germline V gene data show CDR1 as SQVTM and CDR2 as ANQGSEA. V was trimmed by 7 bases and J by 5 bases, leaving 21 bases between them. The CDR3 coding sequence is TGCAGCGGGTCCCACAGGCAGTACACGGACAATGAGCAGTTCTTC. Its protein product is CSGSHRQYTDNEQFF.

There are many counts of this clonotype. V and J are TRBV18 and TRBJ2-3, with D perhaps given as TRBD1 or TRBD2 (6 bases each). Germline V lookup: CDR1 KGHSH, CDR2 LQKENI. Between the trimmed V and J ends, which lost 0 bases and 0 bases, there was a span of 13 bases. This CDR3 comprises 17 residues. The DNA of the CDR3 is TGTGCCAGCTCACCACCGGCCAGGGGAGGTAGCACAGATACGCAGTATTTT. This sequence encodes CASSPPARGGSTDTQYF.

The chain recombines TRBV20-1 with TRBJ1-3; D is unclear. The CDR3 loop spans 14 amino acids. V lost 1 base, J lost 0 bases, and 7 bases lay in between. Germline V gene data show CDR1 as DFQATT and CDR2 as SNEGSKA (reference sequence). The CDR3, as DNA: TGCAGTGCTAGAGTCCCGAGCTCTGGAAACACCATATATTTT. Its protein is CSARVPSSGNTIYF.

This chain joins TRBV7-3 and TRBJ2-2; the match to TRBD2 covers 9 bases. With V trimmed by 2 bases and J by 6 bases, 7 bases remained unmatched. The CDR3 spans 16 residues. CDR1 and CDR2 (germline): SGHTA, FQGTGA. The CDR3 bases are TGTGCCAGCAGCTTACACGGGGCGGGGGGGCCCGGGGAGCTGTTTTTT. Its translation: CASSLHGAGGPGELFF.

The sample holds many counts of this clonotype. In nucleotides, the CDR3 is TGTGCCAGCAGCCAACGAACAGGGTTGGGCTACACCTTC. Translation: CASSQRTGLGYTF. This chain links TRBV7-2 with TRBJ1-2, with a weak D call TRBD1 (6 bases). Looked up from germline, CDR1 is SGHTA and CDR2 is FQGNSA. V shed 5 bases and J shed 8 bases, with 15 bases lying between them. This CDR3 is 13 amino acids long.

V usage is TRBV7-2 and J usage is TRBJ2-3; D uncertain. CDR3 length equals 15 residues. V was clipped by 7 bases and J by 2 bases, with 16 bases between them. CDR1 is SGHTA, CDR2 FQGNSA, per germline. The CDR3 is CASIQGIRYTDTQYF. In nucleotides, the CDR3 is TGTGCCAGCATTCAAGGGATCCGGTACACAGATACGCAGTATTTT.

The V and J genes are TRBV15 and TRBJ2-5; the D is unclear. Between the trimmed V and J ends, which lost 3 bases and 1 base, there was a span of 3 bases. Germline CDR1 and CDR2: LNHNV and YYDKDF (reference sequence). The CDR3 spans 12 residues. CDR3 amino acids: CATSRPQETQYF. The CDR3 DNA follows: TGTGCCACCAGCAGGCCCCAAGAGACCCAGTACTTC.

The V and J genes are TRBV7-2 and TRBJ1-3; D is uncertain. Trimming left V 0 bases short and J 5 bases short, with 8 bases between. The CDR3 extends over 14 amino acids. Germline assignment: CDR1 SGHTA and CDR2 FQGNSA. As DNA, the CDR3 is TGTGCCAGCAGCTTAGCCCCTTCCCGAAACACCATATATTTT. Amino acid sequence: CASSLAPSRNTIYF.

The chain has TRBV12-3 or TRBV12-4 and TRBJ2-1, with a possible D match to TRBD1 (5 bases). The CDR3 covers 12 residues. V lost 4 bases and J lost 9, with 10 bases in between. The CDR3 here is CASSWGGSEQFF. The DNA for the CDR3 is TGTGCCAGCAGTTGGGGCGGCAGTGAGCAGTTCTTC.

The rearrangement links TRBV24-1 to TRBJ1-5; D may be TRBD1 (6 bases). Trimming cost V 4 bases and J 5 bases, with 14 bases left between them. The CDR3 consists of 15 residues. Germline lookup yields CDR1 KGHDR and CDR2 SFDVKD. The CDR3 sequence is CATSDIQGSDQPQHF. CDR3 bases: TGTGCCACCAGTGACATACAGGGTTCAGATCAGCCCCAGCATTTT.

The rearrangement uses TRBV5-1 and TRBJ2-1, with D possibly matching TRBD1 (5 bases). V lost 2 bases, J lost 4 bases, and 13 bases lay in between. The CDR3 is 15 amino acids. The V gene's germline CDR1 is SGHRS and CDR2 YFSETQ. CDR3: CASSFDRTFYNEQFF. Here the CDR3 DNA reads TGCGCCAGCAGCTTCGACAGAACCTTTTACAATGAGCAGTTCTTC.

This clonotype was observed many times. The V gene is TRBV7-2, the J gene TRBJ1-5, with 7 nucleotides matching TRBD1. The J segment lost 5 bases and the V segment lost 5 bases, leaving 12 bases of the junction unmatched. Germline lookup yields CDR1 SGHTA and CDR2 FQGNSA. The CDR3 consists of 16 residues. The DNA of the CDR3 is TGTGCCAGCAGCCACTCCGGCAGGGGGGCGCATCAGCCCCAGCATTTT. Its protein product is CASSHSGRGAHQPQHF.

This clonotype was counted ten times or more. The V gene is TRBV18, the J gene TRBJ2-7; maybe TRBD1 (6 bases). Per germline, CDR1 KGHSH and CDR2 LQKENI. There are 15 residues in the CDR3. The V end was cut by 6 bases, the J end by 5 bases, with 20 bases between. CDR3 sequence: CASSPKSQGLNEQYF. The CDR3 DNA reads as TGTGCCAGCTCCCCCAAGAGCCAGGGGTTAAACGAGCAGTACTTC.

In its sample, this clonotype is medium-sized. The rearrangement uses TRBV6-5 and TRBJ2-7; perhaps TRBD1 as D (6 bases). The V gene's germline CDR1 is MNHEY and CDR2 SVGAGI. With 2 bases removed from V and 0 bases from J, the gap between germline ends came to 11 bases. This CDR3 is built from 15 residues. This CDR3 is CASSYVQGSSYEQYF. CDR3 coding DNA: TGTGCCAGCAGTTACGTGCAGGGGAGCTCCTACGAGCAGTACTTC.

This clonotype showed up just a few times. This CDR3 reads CASSLLAQTEQFF. DNA of the CDR3: TGTGCCAGCAGTTTACTAGCGCAGACTGAGCAGTTCTTC. The V and J genes are TRBV27 and TRBJ2-1; weak D call: TRBD2 (6 bases). Germline values: CDR1 MNHEY, CDR2 SMNVEV (reference sequence). The CDR3 spans 13 residues. The V gene lost 2 bases and the J gene lost 9 bases, with 11 bases spanning the gap.

This clonotype was detected a few times. The gene calls are TRBV19 and TRBJ2-7; 7 nucleotides line up with TRBD1. The V segment lost 4 bases and the J segment 9 bases; nucleotides outside the gene matches: 9. The CDR3 runs 13 residues. The germline V gene has CDR1 LNHDA and CDR2 SQIVND (reference sequence). DNA of the CDR3: TGTGCCAGTAGTACTTCGACAGGGATTGTGCAGTACTTC. It yields the protein CASSTSTGIVQYF.

The rearrangement uses TRBV10-3 and TRBJ1-5; the D is unclear. Germline assignment: CDR1 ENHRY and CDR2 SYGVKD. Trimming cost V 3 bases and J 6 bases, with 9 bases left between them. The CDR3 extends over 13 amino acids. This CDR3 is CAISDGLGQPQHF. The CDR3 nucleotides are TGTGCCATCAGTGACGGGCTCGGTCAGCCCCAGCATTTT.

This clonotype was counted only a few times. The chain links TRBV5-1 to TRBJ1-2; D remains ambiguous. Germline values: CDR1 SGHRS, CDR2 YFSETQ. The CDR3 length is 13 residues. The V end was cut by 0 bases, the J end by 4 bases, with 7 bases between. For the CDR3, the DNA is TGCGCCAGCAGCTTGGATGAGGCCTATGGCTACACCTTC. Its translation: CASSLDEAYGYTF. The full variable domain, completed using reference TRBV5-1 and TRBJ1-2, is KAGVTQTPRYLIKTRGQQVTLSCSPISGHRSVSWYQQTPGQGLQFLFEYFSETQRNKGNFPGRFSGRQFSNSRSEMNVSTLELGDSALYLCASSLDEAYGYTFGSGTRLTVV.

The table lists this clonotype with a few counts. The rearrangement joins TRBV27 to TRBJ2-7, with D hard to call. Germline CDR1 and CDR2: MNHEY and SMNVEV (reference sequence). Trimming removed 3 bases at V and 7 bases at J, with 13 bases between. This CDR3 spans 13 amino acids. Written as DNA, the CDR3 is TGTGCCAGCAGTTTCGAGCACCCTAGGGAGCAGTACTTC. Amino acid sequence: CASSFEHPREQYF.

This sequence joins TRBV30 and TRBJ2-3; TRBD2 is a possible D gene (6 bases). Germline lookup yields CDR1 GTSNPN and CDR2 SVGIG (reference sequence). The V and J ends lost 3 bases and 6 bases respectively, with 16 bases between them. CDR3 length: 14 amino acids. In DNA form, the CDR3 reads TGTGCCTGGAGAAATAAGGGACTTAAGGATACGCAGTATTTT. Protein: CAWRNKGLKDTQYF. Full variable domain (missing parts from reference TRBV30 and TRBJ2-3): SQTIHQWPATLVQPVGSPLSLECTVEGTSNPNLYWYRQAAGRGLQLLFYSVGIGQISSEVPQNLSASRPQDRQFILSSKKLLLSDSGFYLCAWRNKGLKDTQYFGPGTRLTVL.